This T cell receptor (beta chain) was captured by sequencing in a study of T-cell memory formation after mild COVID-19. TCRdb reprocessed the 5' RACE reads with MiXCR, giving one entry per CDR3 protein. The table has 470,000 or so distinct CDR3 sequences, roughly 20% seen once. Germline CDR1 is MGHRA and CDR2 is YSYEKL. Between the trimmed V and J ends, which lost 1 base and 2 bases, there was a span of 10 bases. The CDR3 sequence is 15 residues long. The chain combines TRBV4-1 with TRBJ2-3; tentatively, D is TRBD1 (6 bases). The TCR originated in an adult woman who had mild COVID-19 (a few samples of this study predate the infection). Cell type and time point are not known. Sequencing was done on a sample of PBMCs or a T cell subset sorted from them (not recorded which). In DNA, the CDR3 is TGCGCCAGCAGCCAAGGGGACATGGACACAGATACGCAGTATTTT. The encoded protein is CASSQGDMDTDTQYF.